The clone carrying this TCR beta chain is medium-sized. These data originate in a study of shared clonotypes between healthy human individuals. Study in general: In total, the donors were two women and a few men aged 18 to 49. Plates per donor: three CD4 naive, three CD4 memory, two CD8 naive, one CD8 memory.

Germline trimming cut 5 bases from V and 5 bases from J; bases unmatched to any gene: 9. Germline V CDR1 and CDR2: SEHNR, FQNEAQ (reference sequence). The CDR3 runs 15 residues. CD45RO-negative cells were positively selected for CCR7, leaving out terminally differentiated effector memory CD45RA+ cells. Assay execution proceeded at the deep level. Genomic DNA of every subset was divided equally among multiple immunoSEQ plates. Sequenced by immunoSEQ multiplex PCR; TCRdb stores in-frame clones only, minus some. The sample records some 2 million clones, over 85% being singletons. The TCR was taken from a man aged 18 to 35 in good health. The sample comprised naive CD8+ T cells sorted from blood. The chain couples TRBV7-9 to TRBJ2-1, with 7 bases lining up with TRBD2. The CDR3: CASSPTSAGDNEQFF. CDR3 DNA sequence: TGTGCCAGCAGCCCAACTAGCGCGGGGGACAATGAGCAGTTCTTC.